One sample yielded the 13 T cell receptor beta chains listed below, sequenced in a study of regulatory and conventional T cells in RAG deficiency. Conventional CD4+ T cells were sorted from blood as CD25-low CD127-high cells. Some clones are missing from TCRdb's copy, which holds only in-frame ones; the method was immunoSEQ multiplex PCR. The profile shows about 12,000 clones, about 92% of them singletons. The data also belong to a second study, concerning regulatory T cells. That paper adds: The PCR used 52 TRBV and 13 TRBJ primers.

Sequencing was done on a sample of CD4+ effector T cells sorted from blood. These receptors all stem from a human donor in good health.

DNA for the CDR3: TGTGCCAGTAGTATAGAGGACAGACCACATTCACCCCTCCACTTT. Its translation: CASSIEDRPHSPLHF. This sequence joins TRBV19 and TRBJ1-6; possible D gene TRBD1, 6 bases. The CDR3 length is 15 residues. The germline gives CDR1 LNHDA, CDR2 SQIVND (reference sequence). The V end lost 0 bases, the J end lost 8 bases, and 11 bases lay between the germline ends.

The chain combines TRBV19 with TRBJ2-2, with D possibly matching TRBD1 (5 bases). Trimming took off 9 bases at V and 3 bases at J, with 5 bases between the two ends. Per germline, CDR1 LNHDA and CDR2 SQIVND (reference sequence). CDR3 size: 11 residues. The CDR3 DNA sequence: TGTGCCAGCAGGGACACCGGGGAGCTGTTTTTT. Its protein product is CASRDTGELFF.

The V gene is TRBV6-1, the J gene TRBJ1-1, with D unresolved. This CDR3 contains 15 residues. CDR1 and CDR2 (germline): MNHNS, SASEGT. The germline V and J ends were trimmed by 0 bases and 0 bases, with 8 bases remaining between them. CDR3 nucleotide sequence: TGTGCCAGCAGTGAAGCGAGAGGGATGAACACTGAAGCTTTCTTT. Translating gives CASSEARGMNTEAFF.

V gene TRBV7-9 combines with J gene TRBJ2-3; 11 bases align to TRBD1. Losses at the gene ends were 1 base for V and 5 bases for J; bases not matched to a gene: 8. Germline loops: CDR1 SEHNR, CDR2 FQNEAQ (reference sequence). This CDR3 is 17 amino acids long. This CDR3 reads CASSLGVDRGHKDTQYF. The CDR3, as DNA: TGTGCCAGCAGCTTAGGAGTGGACAGGGGGCATAAAGATACGCAGTATTTT.

This chain uses TRBV6-1 with TRBJ1-3; D perhaps matches TRBD1 (5 bases). Per germline, CDR1 MNHNS and CDR2 SASEGT. CDR3 size: 15 residues. V was clipped by 2 bases and J by 2 bases, with 10 bases between them. CDR3 amino acids: CASSESWGPGNTIYF. CDR3 bases: TGTGCCAGCAGTGAATCATGGGGACCTGGAAACACCATATATTTT.

The rearrangement uses TRBV27 and TRBJ2-2; weak D call: TRBD2 (5 bases). V was cut by 3 bases and J by 4 bases, with 9 bases left in between. Per the germline V gene, CDR1 is MNHEY and CDR2 is SMNVEV (reference sequence). The CDR3 has 14 residues. This CDR3 is CASSFLAGTGELFF. CDR3 in DNA: TGTGCCAGCAGTTTTTTGGCGGGCACCGGGGAGCTGTTTTTT.

V usage is TRBV11-1 and J usage is TRBJ1-5; unclear D gene. Germline V gene sequence: CDR1 SGHAT, CDR2 FQDESV (reference sequence). V lost 1 base, J lost 7 bases, and 8 bases lay in between. CDR3 length equals 13 residues. DNA for the CDR3: TGTGCCAGCAGCTTAGGCGGGAGCCAGCCCCAGCATTTT. Its protein product is CASSLGGSQPQHF.

This chain uses TRBV25-1 with TRBJ1-1, with no clear D. The CDR3 has 15 amino acids. The V gene lost 3 bases and the J gene lost 0 bases, with 11 bases spanning the gap. Germline values: CDR1 MGHDK, CDR2 SYGVNS. The CDR3 is CASSEGLWMNTEAFF. CDR3 DNA sequence: TGTGCCAGCAGTGAGGGTCTTTGGATGAACACTGAAGCTTTCTTT.

This clone was seen a single time. V usage is TRBV28 and J usage is TRBJ2-7; the match to TRBD1 covers 8 bases. Trimming took 1 base from V and 3 from J; bases not matched to a gene: 8. Germline-derived CDR1 and CDR2 are MDHEN and SYDVKM. The CDR3 has 16 residues. The CDR3 reads CASSLFTAGGFYEQYF. The CDR3 coding sequence is TGTGCCAGCAGTTTATTTACGGCAGGGGGCTTCTACGAGCAGTACTTC.

The V call is TRBV18, the J call TRBJ2-2, with D unresolved. Trimming left V 3 bases short and J 7 bases short, with 12 bases between. This CDR3 has 14 amino acids. CDR1 is KGHSH and CDR2 is LQKENI in the germline V gene. CDR3 DNA sequence: TGTGCCAGCTCACCCCGATCGCCGGGCGGGGAGCTGTTTTTT. Encoded protein: CASSPRSPGGELFF.

This chain links TRBV21-1 with TRBJ1-2. TRBV21-1 is termed a pseudogene. The length of the CDR3 is 14 residues. CDR3 sequence (DNA): TGTGCCAGCAGCTCACACCGGGAGCACTATGGCTACACCTTC. This gives the protein CASSSHREHYGYTF.

V usage is TRBV15 and J usage is TRBJ1-2; 8 bases match TRBD1. The CDR3 is made up of 15 amino acids. Losses at the gene ends were 3 bases for V and 1 base for J; bases not matched to a gene: 4. The germline gives CDR1 LNHNV, CDR2 YYDKDF (reference sequence). As DNA, the CDR3 is TGTGCCACCAGCAGGGACAGGGACGGTAACTATGGCTACACCTTC. Translating gives CATSRDRDGNYGYTF.

V gene TRBV6-4 combines with J gene TRBJ2-2, with a possible D match to TRBD2 (5 bases). V lost 6 bases and J lost 6, with 14 bases in between. CDR1 and CDR2 (germline): MRHNA, SNTAGT. CDR3 length: 14 amino acids. DNA of the CDR3: TGTGCCAGCAGGGCGGACCGGGGTTCCGGGGAGCTGTTTTTT. It codes for CASRADRGSGELFF.